Following are 10 T cell receptor beta chains from one sample sequenced in a study of blood T cell repertoires in COVID-19. Sequencing was performed with immunoSEQ multiplex PCR; in TCRdb, only in-frame clones are kept and a portion is missing. Of about 33,000 clones in the sample, 88% were seen once. What was sequenced was peripheral blood. These receptors all come from a man in his sixties or seventies with acute or convalescent COVID-19.

The V gene is TRBV7-3, the J gene TRBJ2-7; TRBD2 matches 9 bases. CDR3 length: 13 amino acids. V shed 5 bases and J 5 bases; nucleotides not matched to a gene: 4. Germline lookup yields CDR1 SGHTA and CDR2 FQGTGA. CDR3 loop: CASSEGLADEQYF. For the CDR3, the DNA is TGTGCCAGCAGCGAGGGACTAGCTGACGAGCAGTACTTC. Full variable domain (remainder filled in from reference TRBV7-3 and TRBJ2-7): GAGVSQTPSNKVTEKGKYVELRCDPISGHTALYWYRQSLGQGPEFLIYFQGTGAADDSGLPNDRFFAVRPEGSVSTLKIQRTERGDSAVYLCASSEGLADEQYFGPGTRLTVT.

This clone appeared once. This chain links TRBV7-9 with TRBJ2-5; TRBD1 might be the D (6 bases). CDR1 SEHNR and CDR2 FQNEAQ come from the germline V gene (reference sequence). The CDR3 extends over 14 amino acids. Trimming removed 5 bases at V and 3 bases at J, with 13 bases between. Here the CDR3 reads CASSPGRTEETQYF. Written as DNA, the CDR3 is TGTGCCAGCAGCCCAGGACGGACAGAAGAGACCCAGTACTTC.

The rearrangement links TRBV5-4 to TRBJ2-7, with unresolved D. In germline, CDR1 is SGHNT, CDR2 YYREEE (reference sequence). V was clipped by 5 bases and J by 1 base, with 10 bases between them. There are 13 residues in the CDR3. CDR3 sequence: CASSPSTSYEQYF. DNA of the CDR3: TGTGCCAGCAGTCCTAGTACGTCCTACGAGCAGTACTTC.

CDR3 protein: CASSQPPGLNRGNQPQHF. The CDR3 DNA sequence: TGTGCCAGCAGCCAACCCCCGGGACTTAATCGTGGCAATCAGCCCCAGCATTTT. The chain joins TRBV6-2 or TRBV6-3 to TRBJ1-5; maybe TRBD1 (5 bases). The CDR3 spans 18 residues. The V gene lost 6 bases and the J gene lost 2 bases, with 23 bases spanning the gap. From germline, CDR1 is MNHEY and CDR2 SVGEGT.

The chain carries TRBV19 and TRBJ2-1; D is possibly TRBD1 (7 bases). The CDR3 is 14 residues long. The V gene lost 6 bases and the J gene lost 7 bases, with 16 bases spanning the gap. Germline loops: CDR1 LNHDA, CDR2 SQIVND (reference sequence). CDR3 loop: CASRGGQHTNEQFF. For the CDR3, the DNA is TGTGCCAGTAGGGGGGGACAGCATACAAATGAGCAGTTCTTC.

V is TRBV25-1 and J is TRBJ2-3, with D tentatively TRBD1 (6 bases). Looked up from germline, CDR1 is MGHDK and CDR2 is SYGVNS. Trimming took off 5 bases at V and 8 bases at J, with 17 bases between the two ends. CDR3 length: 14 residues. The CDR3 DNA reads TGTGCCAGCAGTATGAGGGACGGACAGATTACGCAGTATTTT. It is translated as CASSMRDGQITQYF.

The rearrangement joins TRBV24-1 to TRBJ2-1, with TRBD2 matching 7 bases. J lost 5 bases, V lost 6 bases, and 6 bases had no gene match. Germline loops: CDR1 KGHDR, CDR2 SFDVKD. This CDR3 is built from 14 residues. In DNA, the CDR3 is TGTGCCACCAGTTACGCGGGAGTCAACAATGAGCAGTTCTTC. This gives the protein CATSYAGVNNEQFF.

This clone was counted a few times. The chain links TRBV27 to TRBJ2-2, with a tentative D call TRBD1 (5 bases). The V and J ends lost 2 bases and 5 bases respectively, with 9 bases between them. CDR1 is MNHEY, CDR2 SMNVEV, per germline (reference sequence). The CDR3 consists of 14 residues. This CDR3 reads CASSLVGATGELFF. The CDR3 DNA sequence: TGTGCCAGCAGTTTAGTAGGGGCGACCGGGGAGCTGTTTTTT.

The chain employs TRBV28 and TRBJ2-3, with D possibly matching TRBD2 (6 bases). This CDR3 comprises 16 residues. The V end was cut by 3 bases, the J end by 1 base, with 14 bases between. Germline values: CDR1 MDHEN, CDR2 SYDVKM. The CDR3 here is CASSFTRGGGTDTQYF. The CDR3 nucleotides read TGTGCCAGCAGTTTTACTAGGGGCGGGGGCACAGATACGCAGTATTTT.

V usage is TRBV25-1 and J usage is TRBJ1-2; D ambiguous. Looked up from germline, CDR1 is MGHDK and CDR2 is SYGVNS. CDR3 length equals 13 residues. Trimming pared 4 bases from V and 4 bases from J, leaving 10 bases between. For the CDR3, the DNA is TGTGCCAGCAGTGGGAACAGCATCTATGGCTACACCTTC. This translates into CASSGNSIYGYTF.